What follows are 21 T cell receptor beta chains derived from one specimen sequenced in a study of cytomegalovirus exposure and HLA in healthy donors. Primers for the PCR totalled 60 Vbeta and 13 Jbeta. Only in-frame clones appear in the TCRdb table, and some are missing; sequencing was by immunoSEQ multiplex PCR. Counted here are 160,000 or so clones, roughly 80% occurring once; the ten biggest clones make up 6.5% to 7.5%. The sequencing input was PBMCs. The origin of the receptors is a woman in her thirties in good health and CMV-seropositive.

This chain links TRBV19 with TRBJ2-7; 7 bases align to TRBD1. Trimming at V came to 5 bases and at J to 2 bases, leaving 6 bases not matched to a gene. CDR1 is LNHDA and CDR2 is SQIVND in the germline V gene (reference sequence). The CDR3 totals 14 residues. CDR3 nucleotide sequence: TGTGCCAGTAGTCACGACAGGGACCCCTACGAGCAGTACTTC. It codes for CASSHDRDPYEQYF.

V and J are TRBV6-5 and TRBJ2-7, with 10 bases that match TRBD2. CDR1 and CDR2 from the germline V gene are MNHEY and SVGAGI. V dropped 0 bases and J dropped 2; count of bases not matched to a gene: 1. This CDR3 is 15 amino acids long. CDR3 DNA: TGTGCCAGCAGTTACTCACTAGCGGGGACCTACGAGCAGTACTTC. Its protein is CASSYSLAGTYEQYF.

The chain combines TRBV11-3 with TRBJ2-3; TRBD2 is a possible D gene (6 bases). Between the trimmed V and J ends, which lost 2 bases and 0 bases, there was a span of 9 bases. The germline V gene encodes CDR1 SGHNT and CDR2 YENEEA. CDR3 length: 15 amino acids. CDR3 amino acids: CASSLLGGSTDTQYF. The CDR3, as DNA: TGTGCCAGCAGCTTACTGGGGGGTAGCACAGATACGCAGTATTTT.

The chain joins TRBV2 to TRBJ1-4, with 9 bases fitting TRBD1. V was clipped by 3 bases and J by 6 bases; unmatched bases: 2. CDR3 length equals 14 residues. CDR1 and CDR2 (germline): SNHLY, FYNNEI. In DNA form, the CDR3 reads TGTGCCAGCAGTGATAGACAGGGGGATGAAAAACTGTTTTTT. Protein sequence: CASSDRQGDEKLFF.

The J gene is TRBJ1-2, the V gene TRBV19, with 8 bases aligning to TRBD1. Germline V gene data show CDR1 as LNHDA and CDR2 as SQIVND (reference sequence). V lost 5 bases, J lost 5 bases, and 13 bases stayed unmatched. This CDR3 is built from 16 residues. CDR3 sequence: CASSQPGQGDRYGYTF. The CDR3 bases are TGTGCCAGTAGTCAACCCGGACAGGGAGATCGGTATGGCTACACCTTC.

This clone was found once. The gene calls are TRBV7-3 and TRBJ2-1; 11 bases map to TRBD2. This CDR3 has 15 residues. Trimming cost V 5 bases and J 9 bases; bases outside gene matches: 9. From germline, CDR1 is SGHTA and CDR2 FQGTGA. The CDR3 here is CASSPLAGGRGEQFF. The CDR3 nucleotides read TGTGCCAGCAGCCCATTAGCGGGGGGGCGGGGTGAGCAGTTCTTC.

The chain uses TRBV30 and TRBJ1-2, with a tentative D call TRBD1 (5 bases). The CDR3 is made up of 13 amino acids. Trimming took 0 bases from V and 7 from J, leaving 12 bases between them. Germline-derived CDR1 and CDR2 are GTSNPN and SVGIG (reference sequence). CDR3 sequence: CAWSVGQGGGYTF. For the CDR3, the DNA is TGTGCCTGGAGTGTAGGGCAGGGAGGTGGCTACACCTTC.

This clone was observed a few times. J is TRBJ2-7 and V is TRBV19, with 7 bases that match TRBD2. The CDR3 has 15 residues. The germline CDR1 and CDR2 sequences are LNHDA and SQIVND (reference sequence). The V gene end was trimmed by 2 bases and the J gene end by 2 bases; junction bases not matched to a gene: 6. The CDR3 sequence: CASSIFPGTTYEQYF. CDR3 sequence (DNA): TGTGCCAGTAGTATATTCCCCGGGACTACCTACGAGCAGTACTTC.

The rearrangement uses TRBV5-1 and TRBJ2-1; 9 nucleotides match TRBD2. This CDR3 is 15 amino acids long. CDR1 is SGHRS and CDR2 is YFSETQ in the germline V gene. After removal of 1 base from V and 5 bases from J, the junction contained 4 bases not matched to a gene. CDR3 amino acids: CASSLRAGGNNEQFF. In DNA form, the CDR3 reads TGCGCCAGCAGCTTGCGAGCGGGGGGCAACAATGAGCAGTTCTTC.

This clone has only one observation. The CDR3 sequence is CASSSVTGEKLFF. The CDR3 coding sequence is TGTGCCAGCAGCTCGGTGACAGGGGAAAAACTGTTTTTT. This rearrangement joins TRBV7-9 to TRBJ1-4; 7 nucleotides match TRBD1. The germline V gene encodes CDR1 SEHNR and CDR2 FQNEAQ (reference sequence). V was clipped by 4 bases and J by 8 bases; unmatched bases: 4. CDR3 length: 13 amino acids.

The rearrangement joins TRBV4-2 to TRBJ2-1, with unresolved D. CDR1 is LGHNA, CDR2 YNFKEQ, per germline. The CDR3 consists of 11 residues. The V end lost 5 bases, the J end lost 5 bases, and 4 bases lay between the germline ends. The CDR3 coding sequence is TGTGCCAGCAGCTTTAACAATGAGCAGTTCTTC. Its protein is CASSFNNEQFF.

This clone was seen only a few times. The chain couples TRBV2 to TRBJ1-2; the D is unclear. The CDR3 runs 14 residues. V lost 4 bases and J lost 7, with 16 bases in between. The germline gives CDR1 SNHLY, CDR2 FYNNEI. The CDR3 DNA follows: TGTGCCAGCAGTGCGATAACCTACGATGGTGGCTACACCTTC. Protein product: CASSAITYDGGYTF.

V is TRBV12-5 and J is TRBJ2-1; 8 bases map to TRBD1. Germline assignment: CDR1 LGHNT and CDR2 FRNRAP. V trimming: 5 bases; J trimming: 0 bases; junction bases outside the gene matches: 3. This CDR3 is 15 amino acids long. CDR3 sequence: CASGPGQGSYNEQFF. The CDR3 coding sequence is TGTGCTAGTGGTCCAGGACAGGGCTCCTACAATGAGCAGTTCTTC.

The V and J genes are TRBV6-1 and TRBJ2-7, with D tentatively TRBD2 (6 bases). With 3 bases removed from V and 2 bases from J, the gap between germline ends came to 20 bases. CDR1 MNHNS and CDR2 SASEGT come from the germline V gene. The CDR3 spans 17 residues. The CDR3 loop reads CASSDRSPKAGPYEQYF. CDR3 bases: TGTGCCAGCAGTGACCGATCACCCAAAGCGGGTCCCTACGAGCAGTACTTC.

The chain carries TRBV7-3 and TRBJ1-1; the D is unclear. CDR3 length: 13 amino acids. Germline loops: CDR1 SGHTA, CDR2 FQGTGA. The V end was cut by 1 base, the J end by 7 bases, with 10 bases between. The CDR3 sequence: CASSLMPRSEAFF. CDR3 coding DNA: TGTGCCAGCAGCTTAATGCCGAGGAGTGAAGCTTTCTTT.

This clone was counted at least ten times. This rearrangement joins TRBV5-4 to TRBJ2-7, with D maybe TRBD1 (5 bases). Trimming shortened V by 4 bases and J by 3 bases, and 14 bases separated the two germline ends. The CDR3 has 14 amino acids. Germline V lookup: CDR1 SGHNT, CDR2 YYREEE (reference sequence). In DNA, the CDR3 is TGTGCCAGCAGCCCAGGGCGACAGTTCTACGAGCAGTACTTC. Amino acid sequence: CASSPGRQFYEQYF.

This clone was observed a handful of times. The genes are TRBV7-2 and TRBJ2-1; tentatively, D is TRBD1 (5 bases). Per the germline V gene, CDR1 is SGHTA and CDR2 is FQGNSA. The ends were cut back, 5 bases at V and 6 bases at J, with 11 bases in the middle. The CDR3 consists of 13 residues. CDR3 coding DNA: TGTGCCAGCAGCGTTGGGGCGGCCAATGAGCAGTTCTTC. This encodes CASSVGAANEQFF. Variable domain in full (rest from reference TRBV7-2 and TRBJ2-1): GAGVSQSPSNKVTEKGKDVELRCDPISGHTALYWYRQSLGQGLEFLIYFQGNSAPDKSGLPSDRFSAERTGGSVSTLTIQRTQQEDSAVYLCASSVGAANEQFFGPGTRLTVL.

The chain employs TRBV6-1 and TRBJ1-3, with 10 positions matching TRBD1. This CDR3 comprises 15 residues. V dropped 4 bases and J dropped 5; count of bases not matched to a gene: 5. Germline CDR1 reads MNHNS; CDR2 reads SASEGT. The CDR3 nucleotides read TGTGCCAGCAGTGTAGACAGGGGGCGGCGAAACACCATATATTTT. Translated, it gives CASSVDRGRRNTIYF.

This clone occurred a few times. The gene calls are TRBV5-4 and TRBJ2-5; 8 nucleotides line up with TRBD1. The CDR3 covers 15 residues. V dropped 4 bases and J dropped 5; count of bases not matched to a gene: 10. The germline CDR1 and CDR2 sequences are SGHNT and YYREEE (reference sequence). The CDR3 loop reads CASSPPQGAYETQYF. CDR3 coding DNA: TGTGCCAGCAGCCCACCTCAGGGGGCGTATGAGACCCAGTACTTC.

The CDR3 spells CASSLLGAGNTIYF. CDR3 coding DNA: TGTGCCAGCAGTTTACTCGGGGCTGGAAACACCATATATTTT. The V call is TRBV28, the J call TRBJ1-3; D is unclear. CDR1 and CDR2 from the germline V gene are MDHEN and SYDVKM. This CDR3 contains 14 residues. Trimming left V 2 bases short and J 2 bases short, with 7 bases between.

The chain links TRBV7-2 to TRBJ2-6; unclear D gene. Deletions cut 2 bases from V and 0 bases from J, with 8 bases between. The CDR3 contains 16 residues. Germline assignment: CDR1 SGHTA and CDR2 FQGNSA. Here the CDR3 DNA reads TGTGCCAGCAGCTTATCTCTGGCCTCTGGGGCCAACGTCCTGACTTTC. This encodes CASSLSLASGANVLTF.